These T cell receptor beta chains were read from a single sample in a study of identical twins. One entry per CDR3 protein, called by TCRdb with MiXCR from the 5' RACE reads. The sample lists 200,000 to 300,000 distinct CDR3 sequences, about 10% occurring once. Specimen: memory T cells sorted from blood. Receptors originate from a middle-aged man in good health. CDR3s include the opening cysteine and the closing phenylalanine or tryptophan. The order of the fields is D gene, clone size, J gene, V gene, CDR3 protein, CDR3 DNA. A D gene is named only where the DNA matches it firmly. Only some rows state a clone size, as once, few, many or a class for expanded clones.

>TRBD1|NA|TRBJ2-1|TRBV10-3
CAIGVGTGGYNEQFF
TGTGCCATCGGAGTCGGGACAGGGGGATACAATGAGCAGTTCTTC
>TRBD1|many|TRBJ2-3|TRBV5-1
CASSLKGAFSDTQYF
TGCGCCAGCAGCTTGAAGGGGGCTTTCTCTGATACGCAGTATTTT
>NA|NA|TRBJ1-5|TRBV6-5
CASSYSRELQPQHF
TGTGCCAGCAGTTACTCAAGAGAGCTTCAGCCCCAGCATTTT
>TRBD1|few|TRBJ2-7|TRBV12-3/TRBV12-4
CASSLGTGAFGEQYF
TGTGCCAGCAGTTTAGGGACAGGGGCCTTTGGTGAGCAGTACTTC
>NA|NA|TRBJ1-1|TRBV7-2
CASSLRFGMNTEAFF
TGTGCCAGCAGCTTAAGATTTGGCATGAACACTGAAGCTTTCTTT
>TRBD1|NA|TRBJ1-2|TRBV6-2/TRBV6-3
CASSYGSRQGGYTF
TGTGCCAGCAGTTACGGGTCGCGACAGGGTGGCTACACCTTC
>TRBD2|few|TRBJ2-1|TRBV7-6
CASSSRFGGLGDNEQFF
TGTGCCAGCAGCTCCCGTTTCGGGGGACTAGGGGACAATGAGCAGTTCTTC
>NA|NA|TRBJ1-3|TRBV6-5
CASRIGNTIYF
TGTGCCAGCAGAATTGGAAACACCATATATTTT
>NA|few|TRBJ2-3|TRBV10-3
CAIRKGSSTDTQYF
TGTGCCATCAGGAAAGGATCTAGCACAGATACGCAGTATTTT
>NA|few|TRBJ2-4|TRBV18
CASSPPSRDIQYF
TGTGCCAGCTCACCACCTTCCAGAGACATTCAGTACTTC
>TRBD2|NA|TRBJ2-3|TRBV4-1
CASSRRTSGVTDTQYF
TGCGCCAGCAGCCGCCGAACTAGCGGGGTAACAGATACGCAGTATTTT